The 3 T cell receptor beta chains given below trace back to one sample, sequenced in a study of CD8 T cells in ankylosing spondylitis. General observations from the study: Characteristic of ankylosing spondylitis blood, it appeared, was a TCR beta motif comprising roughly 8 highly homologous variants.

In TCRdb, the 5' RACE reads were re-called with MiXCR into one record per CDR3 protein. The sample comprises about 220,000 distinct CDR3 sequences, about 7.3% of which are singletons, and 13% to 15% rests with the top ten. These receptors' targets are unknown. The sequenced material came from blood, either unsorted or a sorted T cell fraction (not recorded which). The source is a male donor with ankylosing spondylitis.

This clonotype appeared many times. The rearrangement uses TRBV4-3 and TRBJ1-1; a weak D match, TRBD1 (5 bases). Germline loops: CDR1 LGHNA, CDR2 YSLEER. Trimming stripped 0 bases from V and 1 base from J, with 9 bases between. The CDR3 totals 15 residues. CDR3 region: CASSQDGGENTEAFF. CDR3 in DNA: TGCGCCAGCAGCCAAGATGGGGGAGAGAACACTGAAGCTTTCTTT.

This clonotype was found many times. The rearrangement joins TRBV20-1 to TRBJ1-6; D gene ambiguous. Trimming cost V 0 bases and J 6 bases, with 15 bases left between them. This CDR3 has 16 amino acids. CDR1 is DFQATT and CDR2 is SNEGSKA in the germline V gene (reference sequence). In DNA form, the CDR3 reads TGCAGTGCTAGAGATGGACCCGGAGGCCTTAATTCACCCCTCCACTTT. Protein product: CSARDGPGGLNSPLHF.

This clonotype showed up many times. The chain combines TRBV4-3 with TRBJ1-2; the D gene is possibly TRBD1 (5 bases). Per germline, CDR1 LGHNA and CDR2 YSLEER. V lost 0 bases to trimming and J lost 1 base, with 12 bases between them. CDR3 length equals 16 residues. The CDR3 spells CASSQERGRFNYGYTF. The CDR3 nucleotides read TGCGCCAGCAGCCAAGAAAGGGGTCGGTTTAACTATGGCTACACCTTC.